This TCR beta chain was sequenced during a study of graft-versus-host responses after intestinal transplantation. The overall study: Following induction with anti-thymocyte globulin, all recipients were given tacrolimus and steroids for around three years.

Study conclusions and caveats: Recipient marrow held GvH clones, some first seen in ileum or blood.

Only in-frame clones appear in the TCRdb table, and some are missing; sequencing was by immunoSEQ multiplex PCR. The table includes more than 90,000 clones, around 93% detected once. The CDR3 sequence is 14 residues long. Germline V lookup: CDR1 MNHEY, CDR2 SVGAGI. As for this clone: Antigen unknown.

The sequence was collected from a human donor who received an intestinal transplant. Source: unstimulated CD8+ T cells sorted from spleen or lymph node cells, taken before intestinal transplant. The rearrangement uses TRBV6-5 and TRBJ2-5, with 8 positions matching TRBD1. The end of the DNA fits TRBJ2-7 better, so the J call may be wrong. The CDR3 DNA is TGTGCCAGCAGTCAGACAGGGGACGCCTACGAGCAGTACTTC. Its translation: CASSQTGDAYEQYF.